These 21 T cell receptor beta chains were all obtained from the same sample, sequenced in a study of esophageal squamous cell carcinoma under preoperative chemotherapy. Time point of the sample: after preoperative PTX-NDP chemotherapy. TCRdb independently ran MiXCR on the PCR reads; one entry per CDR3 protein. The sample has around 34,000 distinct CDR3 sequences, 52% seen once. Collection of the sample occurred from a patient given preoperative chemotherapy. The receptors shown here come from a human donor with esophageal squamous cell carcinoma. The donor label of this sample is uncertain.

This clonotype qualifies as medium-sized. The chain joins TRBV7-2 to TRBJ2-5, with TRBD2 identical over 11 bases. The V gene's germline CDR1 is SGHTA and CDR2 FQGNSA. The CDR3 is 17 residues long. The trim removed 3 bases at V and 1 base at J, leaving 7 bases unmatched. The CDR3 is CASSLSSGGTIQETQYF. DNA of the CDR3: TGTGCCAGCAGCTTGTCTAGCGGGGGGACTATCCAAGAGACCCAGTACTTC. Complete variable domain (other parts from reference TRBV7-2 and TRBJ2-5): GAGVSQSPSNKVTEKGKDVELRCDPISGHTALYWYRQSLGQGLEFLIYFQGNSAPDKSGLPSDRFSAERTGGSVSTLTIQRTQQEDSAVYLCASSLSSGGTIQETQYFGPGTRLLVL.

For this clonotype: An end of the junction does not agree with germline; a read error may underlie this. V is TRBV7-8 and J is TRBJ2-2; TRBD2 is a possible D gene (5 bases). CDR1 and CDR2 from the germline V gene are SGHVS and FQNEAQ. This CDR3 has 16 amino acids. The CDR3 DNA follows: TGTGCCAGCCGCCGCCTCGAGGCTGTGAGCACCGGGAAGCTGTTTTTT. Its protein is CASRRLEAVSTGKLFF.

This clonotype appeared many times. One base away lies a much larger clone, so this may be a sequencing read error. The CDR3 spells CASSRGLAGGETPQQYF. CDR3 sequence (DNA): TGTGCCAGCAGCCGGGGACTAGCGGGGGGCGAGACACCCCAGCAGTACTTC. The chain uses TRBV6-1 and TRBJ2-5; 15 positions agree with TRBD2. Germline lookup yields CDR1 MNHNS and CDR2 SASEGT. The CDR3 is 17 residues long. The junction had 16 bases not matched to a gene; V was cut back by 6 bases and J by 11 bases.

Turning to this clonotype: A read error may explain this, as a much larger clone is one base away. The chain combines TRBV12-3 or TRBV12-4 with TRBJ2-1; D remains unclear. The CDR3 has 13 amino acids. V was trimmed by 1 base and J by 9 bases, leaving 10 bases between them. CDR3 protein: CASSLETVFEQFF. CDR3 bases: TGTGCCAGCAGTTTAGAAACAGTCTTTGAGCAGTTCTTC.

The V gene is TRBV7-9, the J gene TRBJ2-2, with TRBD1 matching over 7 bases. The CDR3 spans 15 residues. Trimming took 4 bases from V and 8 from J; bases not matched to a gene: 10. Per the germline V gene, CDR1 is SEHNR and CDR2 is FQNEAQ (reference sequence). This CDR3 is CASSSQTGSLGELFF. The CDR3 nucleotides read TGTGCCAGCAGCTCCCAGACAGGGTCCCTGGGGGAGCTGTTTTTT.

A few counts support this clonotype. At one boundary the junction diverges from the germline segment, which might be a read error. This chain joins TRBV6-1 and TRBJ2-1, with D possibly being TRBD1 (5 bases). The DNA end is more similar to TRBJ2-5, so the J call may be wrong. Germline assignment: CDR1 MNHNS and CDR2 SASEGT. The length of the CDR3 is 15 residues. The CDR3 spells CASNEGVPGAATQYF. The CDR3 bases are TGTGCCAGCAATGAAGGGGTCCCCGGCGCGGCGACCCAGTACTTC.

Remarks on this clonotype: At one of its ends the junction is not consistent with the germline gene, which may arise from a read error. The rearrangement uses TRBV7-6 and TRBJ2-3; D possibly matches TRBD1 or TRBD2 (5 bases each). CDR3 length: 14 residues. CDR1 and CDR2 from the germline V gene are SGHVS and FNYEAQ. The CDR3 region has the DNA TGTGCCAGCAGGGGGGTGGGGGTCACAGATACGCAGTATTTC. Translated: CASRGVGVTDTQYF.

This clonotype was counted only a few times. CDR3 sequence: CASSIGGRRGEETQYF. Here the CDR3 DNA reads TGTGCCAGTAGTATAGGGGGCAGGCGGGGCGAAGAGACCCAGTACTTC. The J gene is TRBJ2-5, the V gene TRBV19, with D tentatively TRBD2 (6 bases). In germline, CDR1 is LNHDA, CDR2 SQIVND (reference sequence). This CDR3 region has 16 residues. With 1 base removed from V and 3 bases from J, the gap between germline ends came to 15 bases.

The rearrangement joins TRBV7-6 to TRBJ2-1, with D perhaps matching TRBD1 or TRBD2 (5 bases each). The J call may be in error: the DNA end matches TRBJ2-7 better. Per the germline V gene, CDR1 is SGHVS and CDR2 is FNYEAQ. The CDR3 contains 14 residues. In DNA, the CDR3 is TGTGCCAGCAGGGGGCTGGGAGTCAAAGACACGCAGTACTTC. This sequence encodes CASRGLGVKDTQYF.

Ten or more counts support this clonotype. This chain connects TRBV12-3 or TRBV12-4 to TRBJ2-5; no definite D call. The CDR3 runs 15 residues. Trimming took off 2 bases at V and 4 bases at J, with 14 bases between the two ends. CDR3 in amino acids: CASSLTGRTRETQYF. The CDR3 DNA follows: TGTGCCAGCAGTTTAACCGGCAGAACTCGAGAGACCCAGTACTTC.

V is TRBV7-2 and J is TRBJ2-4; unclear D gene. Germline CDR1 and CDR2: SGHTA and FQGNSA. The V end lost 5 bases, the J end lost 10 bases, and 18 bases lay between the germline ends. CDR3 size: 14 residues. DNA for the CDR3: TGTGCCAGCAGCCAATTGGGCAAGGCAGAGATTCAGTACTTC. The encoded protein is CASSQLGKAEIQYF.

This clonotype was seen a few times. The genes are TRBV19 and TRBJ2-5, with D possibly being TRBD1 (5 bases). The end of the DNA fits TRBJ2-7 better, so the J call may be wrong. This CDR3 comprises 13 residues. CDR1 and CDR2 (germline): LNHDA, SQIVND (reference sequence). CDR3 sequence: CASSIDRNYEQYF. The CDR3 nucleotides are TGTGCCAGTAGTATTGACAGAAACTACGAGCAGTACTTC.

The V and J genes are TRBV19 and TRBJ1-3; 10 bases map to TRBD1. Unmatched junction bases numbered 6, after V lost 4 bases and J lost 6 bases. The CDR3 is made up of 15 amino acids. The germline gives CDR1 LNHDA, CDR2 SQIVND (reference sequence). The CDR3 nucleotides are TGTGCCAGTAGTACTGGGACAGGGGAAATAAACACCATATATTTT. This sequence encodes CASSTGTGEINTIYF. The complete variable domain, with remaining parts taken from reference TRBV19 and TRBJ1-3, reads DGGITQSPKYLFRKEGQNVTLSCEQNLNHDAMYWYRQDPGQGLRLIYYSQIVNDFQKGDIAEGYSVSREKKESFPLTVTSAQKNPTAFYLCASSTGTGEINTIYFGEGSWLTVV.

To note about this clonotype: One junction end does not reproduce the germline sequence, and a read error may be involved. The rearrangement joins TRBV7-3 to TRBJ2-5; D might be TRBD2 (6 bases). The CDR3 loop spans 17 amino acids. Germline-derived CDR1 and CDR2 are SGHTA and FQGTGA. The CDR3 region has the DNA TGTGCCAGCAGCTCAGGCCTGCGAGGGAGGAGGGCAGCGACCCGGTACTTC. Protein sequence: CASSSGLRGRRAATRYF.

The chain couples TRBV4-2 to TRBJ2-5; no clear D gene. Judging by the DNA end, TRBJ2-7 fits better; the J call may be wrong. Germline V gene sequence: CDR1 LGHNA, CDR2 YNFKEQ. This CDR3 is built from 14 residues. CDR3 bases: TGTGCCAGCAGCCAAGATTGGGGTGACTACGAGCAGTACTTC. It encodes CASSQDWGDYEQYF.

V and J are TRBV11-3 and TRBJ2-4; 10 bases map to TRBD2. Germline V gene sequence: CDR1 SGHNT, CDR2 YENEEA. The CDR3 is 15 residues long. V lost 7 bases, J lost 0 bases, and 3 bases stayed unmatched. In nucleotides, the CDR3 is TGTGCCAGCACTAGCGGGGGATTAGCCAAAAACATTCAGTACTTC. Translating it yields CASTSGGLAKNIQYF.

In its sample, this clonotype was seen many times. The chain couples TRBV7-3 to TRBJ2-6, with 8 bases fitting TRBD2. The CDR3 is made up of 16 amino acids. After removal of 2 bases from V and 3 bases from J, the junction contained 3 bases not matched to a gene. The germline gives CDR1 SGHTA, CDR2 FQGTGA. The CDR3 nucleotides read TGTGCCAGCAGCTTAGCGGGAGGAAGTGGGGCCAACGTCCTGACTTTC. Its translation: CASSLAGGSGANVLTF.

The chain joins TRBV11-3 to TRBJ2-4; TRBD2 aligns across 8 bases. This CDR3 is built from 16 residues. The J segment lost 13 bases and the V segment lost 8 bases, leaving 22 bases of the junction unmatched. The germline CDR1 and CDR2 sequences are SGHNT and YENEEA. In DNA form, the CDR3 reads TGTGCCAGCCGCGGCTCGGGGGGGCCCGCCAAAAACACGCAGTACTTC. Its protein product is CASRGSGGPAKNTQYF. The complete variable domain, with remaining parts taken from reference TRBV11-3 and TRBJ2-4, reads EAGVVQSPRYKIIEKKQPVAFWCNPISGHNTLYWYLQNLGQGPELLIRYENEEAVDDSQLPKDRFSAERLKGVDSTLKIQPAELGDSAVYLCASRGSGGPAKNTQYFGAGTRLSVL.

This clonotype was detected only a few times. The gene calls are TRBV20-1 and TRBJ2-1; 11 nucleotides align to TRBD2. V was pared by 0 bases and J by 6 bases, with 4 bases of the junction left unmatched. CDR1 is DFQATT, CDR2 SNEGSKA, per germline (reference sequence). This CDR3 is 15 amino acids long. The CDR3 loop is CSARDSGGVRNEQFF. DNA for the CDR3: TGCAGTGCTAGAGATAGCGGGGGGGTCCGCAATGAGCAGTTCTTC.

This clonotype was seen a few times. The rearrangement joins TRBV7-2 to TRBJ2-1; TRBD2 matches 16 bases. This CDR3 comprises 17 residues. V dropped 5 bases and J dropped 7; count of bases not matched to a gene: 8. Germline V gene lookup returns CDR1 SGHTA and CDR2 FQGNSA. The CDR3 sequence is CASSQGLAGGPGNEQFF. CDR3 bases: TGTGCCAGCAGCCAGGGACTAGCGGGAGGGCCAGGAAATGAGCAGTTCTTC.

J is TRBJ2-1 and V is TRBV6-2 or TRBV6-3, with D tentatively TRBD1 (5 bases). The J call is uncertain, as TRBJ2-7 better fits the DNA end. CDR1 MNHEY and CDR2 SVGEGT come from the germline V gene. The CDR3 contains 14 residues. In DNA, the CDR3 is TGTGCCAGCAGTTACTCGCCCCAGGGTTACGAGCAGTACTTC. Encoded protein: CASSYSPQGYEQYF.